This TCR beta chain was documented in a study of beta chain features in type 1 diabetes. Study-level information: The study examined more than 100,000,000 sorted cells across all samples. Study-level results: Insertions at VDJ junctions were less frequent in type 1 diabetes patients. These patients also deleted more nucleotides at the same junctions.

On this clone itself: Its antigen remains unidentified.

The authors reverse transcribed all of the isolated RNA, so sequencing captured expressed TCRB transcripts. Method: immunoSEQ multiplex PCR; TCRdb's copy keeps in-frame clones and lacks some. The sample lists about 340,000 clones, roughly 8% occurring once. Every participating donor gave one draw, a heparinised blood sample averaging around 0.11 L. Material: central memory CD4+ T cells from blood. The receptor comes from a woman aged 18-29 years in good health.

CDR3 nucleotides: TGTGCCAGCAGCTTAGGGGGGGAGGCTGAAGCTTTCTTT. Amino acid sequence: CASSLGGEAEAFF. The chain is built from TRBV7-2 and TRBJ1-1, with D possibly matching TRBD1 (5 bases). V lost 1 base and J lost 6, with 9 bases in between. Germline assignment: CDR1 SGHTA and CDR2 FQGNSA. This CDR3 comprises 13 residues.